The sample holds a few counts of the clone carrying this T cell receptor beta chain. Its matching antigen is unknown. The V gene lost 6 bases and the J gene lost 0 bases, with 6 bases spanning the gap. The CDR3 runs 14 residues. The data derive from a study of post-analysis software for immune sequencing data. The overall study: As for disease course, relapsing-remitting, secondary progressive and progressive-relapsing multiple sclerosis were all included. Study-wide findings and caveats: A significant reduction in normalized Chao1 diversity was observed in multiple sclerosis patients versus controls. Compared with controls, patients had more of about 5 TRBV segments, including TRBV5-6, TRBV5-1 and TRBV20-1.

Unique molecular identifiers featured in each of the TCR beta cDNA libraries. TCRdb used MiXCR to reprocess the PCR reads, holding one entry per CDR3 protein. The sample includes some 690,000 distinct CDR3 sequences, approximately 59% of them seen just once. Material for sequencing was blood. The TCR originated in a girl aged 2 to 9 with multiple sclerosis. This rearrangement joins TRBV12-3 or TRBV12-4 to TRBJ2-6, with unresolved D. The CDR3, as DNA: TGTGCCAGCAGGCGGACCTCTGGGGCCAACGTCCTGACTTTC. Protein: CASRRTSGANVLTF.